A single sample is the source of the 32 T cell receptor beta chains below, sequenced in a study of cytomegalovirus exposure and HLA in healthy donors. Assay: immunoSEQ multiplex PCR; the TCRdb copy retains only in-frame clones and omits some. The table lists roughly 170,000 clones, 80% to 85% of them singletons, with around 2.8% in the top ten. Sequencing used PBMCs. The receptors originated from a woman in her late teens or twenties in good health and CMV-seropositive.

This chain joins TRBV4-1 and TRBJ2-7; no reliable D call. Germline assignment: CDR1 MGHRA and CDR2 YSYEKL. There are 12 residues in the CDR3. V shed 3 bases and J shed 0 bases, with 3 bases lying between them. The CDR3 sequence is CASSHYSYEQYF. CDR3 DNA sequence: TGCGCCAGCAGCCATTACTCCTACGAGCAGTACTTC.

A few counts support this clone. The chain joins TRBV9 to TRBJ1-3; D unresolved. Germline V CDR1 and CDR2: SGDLS, YYNGEE. V lost 1 base and J 1 base, leaving 6 bases between the germline ends. The CDR3 has 14 residues. This chain's CDR3 is CASSVSLSGNTIYF. The CDR3 nucleotides are TGTGCCAGCAGCGTATCACTATCTGGAAACACCATATATTTT.

The chain employs TRBV7-3 and TRBJ2-2, with D perhaps TRBD1 (6 bases). V lost 4 bases, J lost 6 bases, and 9 bases lay in between. The CDR3 has 13 residues. Germline CDR1 reads SGHTA; CDR2 reads FQGTGA. The CDR3 nucleotides read TGTGCCAGCAGCTCCCAGGGGCCCGGGGAGCTGTTTTTT. The encoded protein is CASSSQGPGELFF.

J is TRBJ1-2 and V is TRBV29-1, with 9 bases aligning to TRBD1. CDR3 length: 14 residues. Germline V gene data show CDR1 as SQVTM and CDR2 as ANQGSEA. J gave up 7 bases and V 5 bases, and 11 bases lay outside the gene matches. CDR3 amino acids: CSVRAGQGFAGYTF. The DNA of the CDR3 is TGCAGCGTTAGAGCGGGACAGGGATTTGCTGGCTACACCTTC.

J is TRBJ1-1 and V is TRBV18, with TRBD1 matching 7 bases. The trim removed 2 bases at V and 4 bases at J, leaving 10 bases unmatched. Per the germline V gene, CDR1 is KGHSH and CDR2 is LQKENI. The CDR3 consists of 16 residues. CDR3 DNA: TGTGCCAGCTCACCAACGGAAGGGGGCCGGGGCACTGAAGCTTTCTTT. This translates into CASSPTEGGRGTEAFF.

The chain links TRBV5-1 to TRBJ2-1; TRBD2 matches at 7 bases. The CDR3 covers 15 residues. CDR1 is SGHRS, CDR2 YFSETQ, per germline. V trimming: 0 bases; J trimming: 7 bases; junction bases outside the gene matches: 7. CDR3 nucleotides: TGCGCCAGCAGCTTGGCCATGGGACTAAGGAATGAGCAGTTCTTC. Translated, it gives CASSLAMGLRNEQFF.

This clone was seen ten or more times. The gene calls are TRBV19 and TRBJ1-6, with D uncertain. Germline V lookup: CDR1 LNHDA, CDR2 SQIVND (reference sequence). The CDR3 is made up of 14 amino acids. V gave up 1 base and J gave up 8 bases, with 9 bases separating them. CDR3 in DNA: TGTGCCAGTAGTATAGGGCAGGAATATTCACCCCTCCACTTT. It translates to CASSIGQEYSPLHF. Full variable domain (rest looked up from reference TRBV19 and TRBJ1-6): DGGITQSPKYLFRKEGQNVTLSCEQNLNHDAMYWYRQDPGQGLRLIYYSQIVNDFQKGDIAEGYSVSREKKESFPLTVTSAQKNPTAFYLCASSIGQEYSPLHFGNGTRLTVT.

The rearrangement links TRBV7-9 to TRBJ2-5; D unclear. The V end was cut by 4 bases, the J end by 5 bases, with 5 bases between. Germline CDR1 and CDR2: SEHNR and FQNEAQ (reference sequence). This CDR3 contains 11 residues. CDR3 nucleotides: TGTGCCAGCAGCTCCGGTGAGACCCAGTACTTC. Protein product: CASSSGETQYF. The whole variable domain, remainder taken from reference TRBV7-9 and TRBJ2-5, is DTGVSQNPRHKITKRGQNVTFRCDPISEHNRLYWYRQTLGQGPEFLTYFQNEAQLEKSRLLSDRFSAERPKGSFSTLEIQRTEQGDSAMYLCASSSGETQYFGPGTRLLVL.

The rearrangement links TRBV4-2 to TRBJ2-5, with 13 bases matching TRBD2. The germline CDR1 and CDR2 sequences are LGHNA and YNFKEQ. This CDR3 contains 17 residues. Trimming took 1 base from V and 4 from J; bases not matched to a gene: 6. The CDR3, as DNA: TGTGCCAGCAGCCAAGTTCCGGGACTAGCGGGGTCAGAGACCCAGTACTTC. Protein product: CASSQVPGLAGSETQYF.

This chain links TRBV19 with TRBJ1-2; 10 nucleotides match TRBD1. After removal of 7 bases from V and 7 bases from J, the junction contained 9 bases not matched to a gene. The CDR3 has 14 amino acids. The V gene's germline CDR1 is LNHDA and CDR2 SQIVND (reference sequence). The CDR3 sequence is CASTQTGGEAGYTF. CDR3 DNA: TGTGCCAGTACCCAGACAGGGGGCGAGGCTGGCTACACCTTC.

This clone was seen a single time. The same CDR3 is also encoded by other DNA sequences in this sample. V and J are TRBV9 and TRBJ2-7; 10 bases are shared with TRBD1. V trimming: 2 bases; J trimming: 3 bases; junction bases outside the gene matches: 5. The CDR3 runs 15 residues. The germline V gene has CDR1 SGDLS and CDR2 YYNGEE. The CDR3 loop reads CASSVSGTGVYEQYF. The CDR3 DNA follows: TGTGCCAGCAGCGTCTCCGGGACAGGGGTCTACGAGCAGTACTTC.

The chain couples TRBV9 to TRBJ2-3; tentative D call: TRBD2 (6 bases). There are 15 residues in the CDR3. Trimming shortened V by 3 bases and J by 2 bases, and 13 bases separated the two germline ends. Per the germline V gene, CDR1 is SGDLS and CDR2 is YYNGEE. The CDR3 sequence is CASSDTPGDTDTQYF. CDR3 in DNA: TGTGCCAGCAGCGACACACCGGGGGACACAGATACGCAGTATTTT.

The rearrangement uses TRBV2 and TRBJ1-3, with TRBD1 as a possible D gene (6 bases). The CDR3 runs to 12 residues. Germline V gives CDR1 SNHLY, CDR2 FYNNEI. Trimming removed 8 bases at V and 4 bases at J, with 9 bases between. For the CDR3, the DNA is TGTGCCAGCCGGACAGAGGGAAACACCATATATTTT. Translation gives CASRTEGNTIYF.

Written as DNA, the CDR3 is TGTGCCAGCAGCGTGTCCGGGACAGCCTCTGGGGCCAACGTCCTGACTTTC. This translates into CASSVSGTASGANVLTF. The chain is built from TRBV9 and TRBJ2-6, with TRBD1 matching over 7 bases. The CDR3 is made up of 17 amino acids. With V trimmed by 2 bases and J by 0 bases, 5 bases remained unmatched. Looked up from germline, CDR1 is SGDLS and CDR2 is YYNGEE.

This clone was counted a few times. CDR3 protein: CASSRTGGAGTEAFF. In DNA form, the CDR3 reads TGTGCCAGCAGCAGGACAGGGGGCGCGGGCACTGAAGCTTTCTTT. The chain links TRBV5-6 to TRBJ1-1; 11 bases fit TRBD1. There are 15 residues in the CDR3. V dropped 4 bases and J dropped 4; count of bases not matched to a gene: 6. Germline loops: CDR1 SGHDT, CDR2 YYEEEE.

The rearrangement uses TRBV6-5 and TRBJ2-3; D is unclear. With 8 bases removed from V and 2 bases from J, the gap between germline ends came to 11 bases. CDR1 and CDR2 (germline): MNHEY, SVGAGI. The CDR3 is 13 amino acids. The DNA for the CDR3 is TGTGCCAGCTCCGCCAGGTACACAGATACGCAGTATTTT. Amino acids: CASSARYTDTQYF.

The chain joins TRBV5-5 to TRBJ1-5; no clear D. The CDR3 has 13 residues. The V gene's germline CDR1 is SGHKS and CDR2 YYEKEE (reference sequence). Between the trimmed V and J ends, which lost 7 bases and 4 bases, there was a span of 12 bases. As DNA, the CDR3 is TGTGCCAGCGCCGCGGTTTGGAATCAGCCCCAGCATTTT. Protein product: CASAAVWNQPQHF.

This chain joins TRBV2 and TRBJ2-1, with 11 bases aligning to TRBD2. Per the germline V gene, CDR1 is SNHLY and CDR2 is FYNNEI. The V segment lost 5 bases and the J segment 3 bases; nucleotides outside the gene matches: 3. This CDR3 spans 15 amino acids. In nucleotides, the CDR3 is TGTGCCAGCAGTAAGGGACTAGCGGTCTACAATGAGCAGTTCTTC. As protein: CASSKGLAVYNEQFF.

V gene TRBV27 combines with J gene TRBJ1-2; tentative D call: TRBD1 (5 bases). The V gene's germline CDR1 is MNHEY and CDR2 SMNVEV (reference sequence). V was pared by 6 bases and J by 2 bases, with 13 bases between. CDR3 size: 14 residues. This chain's CDR3 is CASRQGSNNYGYTF. DNA for the CDR3: TGTGCCAGCAGGCAGGGCTCAAACAACTATGGCTACACCTTC.

This chain joins TRBV9 and TRBJ2-7; 7 bases match TRBD1. CDR1 and CDR2 (germline): SGDLS, YYNGEE. The CDR3 loop spans 14 amino acids. The trim removed 3 bases at V and 5 bases at J, leaving 8 bases unmatched. The CDR3 loop is CASSAHRGSDEQYF. The CDR3 DNA sequence: TGTGCCAGCAGCGCACACAGGGGAAGTGACGAGCAGTACTTC.

This chain links TRBV7-9 with TRBJ2-3, with D possibly TRBD1 on 6 matching bases. The CDR3 covers 16 residues. V was cut by 6 bases and J by 0 bases, with 16 bases left in between. The germline V gene has CDR1 SEHNR and CDR2 FQNEAQ (reference sequence). The CDR3 DNA sequence: TGTGCCAGCAGACTTAGCTTGGGGGCAAGCACAGATACGCAGTATTTT. Its translation is CASRLSLGASTDTQYF.

This clone has ten or more counts. The chain combines TRBV6-1 with TRBJ1-1; D is uncertain. The CDR3 runs 12 residues. Germline CDR1 MNHNS, CDR2 SASEGT. V lost 7 bases to trimming and J lost 4 bases, with 10 bases between them. CDR3 residues: CASTGGSTEAFF. The CDR3 bases are TGTGCCAGCACAGGTGGAAGCACTGAAGCTTTCTTT.

The chain combines TRBV27 with TRBJ1-3, with 8 bases matching TRBD1. The CDR3 is 15 amino acids. The germline gives CDR1 MNHEY, CDR2 SMNVEV (reference sequence). J gave up 2 bases and V 5 bases, and 5 bases lay outside the gene matches. For the CDR3, the DNA is TGTGCCAGCAGTCCAGGGACAGGTGCTGGAAACACCATATATTTT. Translated: CASSPGTGAGNTIYF.

The rearrangement joins TRBV7-9 to TRBJ2-5, with 10 positions matching TRBD1. The CDR3 has 15 amino acids. Germline loops: CDR1 SEHNR, CDR2 FQNEAQ (reference sequence). The DNA of the CDR3 is TGTGCTTACGCTCCCAGGACAGGGGGCCAAGAGACCCAGTACTTC. As protein: CAYAPRTGGQETQYF. Full variable domain (missing parts from reference TRBV7-9 and TRBJ2-5): DTGVSQNPRHKITKRGQNVTFRCDPISEHNRLYWYRQTLGQGPEFLTYFQNEAQLEKSRLLSDRFSAERPKGSFSTLEIQRTEQGDSAMYLCAYAPRTGGQETQYFGPGTRLLVL.

The chain carries TRBV2 and TRBJ1-2; D might be TRBD1 (6 bases). The CDR3 length is 13 residues. Germline V gene data show CDR1 as SNHLY and CDR2 as FYNNEI. V lost 2 bases and J 6 bases, leaving 10 bases between the germline ends. CDR3 DNA sequence: TGTGCCAGCAGTGAAAACAGGGACGATGGCTACACCTTC. Amino acids: CASSENRDDGYTF.

The V call is TRBV5-1, the J call TRBJ1-2; D is perhaps TRBD1 (6 bases). CDR1 is SGHRS and CDR2 is YFSETQ in the germline V gene. CDR3 size: 16 residues. V lost 0 bases and J lost 3, with 15 bases in between. In DNA, the CDR3 is TGCGCCAGCAGCTTGGGTAGCGGGGGCGCCCACTATGGCTACACCTTC. Its protein product is CASSLGSGGAHYGYTF.

CDR3 DNA sequence: TGCGCCAGCAGTGAGAGCGCCGGTCCGGGGATGAACTATGGCTACACCTTC. Residues: CASSESAGPGMNYGYTF. The V call is TRBV10-1, the J call TRBJ1-2; D not resolved. The germline V and J ends were trimmed by 2 bases and 2 bases, with 18 bases remaining between them. The CDR3 is 17 residues long. Germline V gene sequence: CDR1 WNHNN, CDR2 SYGVQD (reference sequence).

V and J are TRBV19 and TRBJ1-1; D call uncertain. In germline, CDR1 is LNHDA, CDR2 SQIVND (reference sequence). The V and J ends lost 4 bases and 1 base respectively, with 13 bases between them. CDR3 length equals 15 residues. The CDR3 DNA reads TGTGCCAGTAGTAACGCCCCGACATCGAACACTGAAGCTTTCTTT. Protein product: CASSNAPTSNTEAFF.

The chain joins TRBV14 to TRBJ2-5, with D perhaps TRBD2 (6 bases). The CDR3 is 16 amino acids. V lost 4 bases and J lost 3, with 18 bases in between. Germline V gene data show CDR1 as SGHDN and CDR2 as FVKESK. As DNA, the CDR3 is TGTGCCAGCAGCCCGAGTGTACGGAGGAGGGAAGAGACCCAGTACTTC. This sequence encodes CASSPSVRRREETQYF. Looking up the rest from reference TRBV14 and TRBJ2-5 gives the full variable domain: EAGVTQFPSHSVIEKGQTVTLRCDPISGHDNLYWYRRVMGKEIKFLLHFVKESKQDESGMPNNRFLAERTGGTYSTLKVQPAELEDSGVYFCASSPSVRRREETQYFGPGTRLLVL.

The rearrangement links TRBV6-5 to TRBJ2-3; maybe TRBD1 (6 bases). In germline, CDR1 is MNHEY, CDR2 SVGAGI. CDR3 length: 14 amino acids. Between the trimmed V and J ends, which lost 5 bases and 4 bases, there was a span of 13 bases. CDR3 bases: TGTGCCAGCAGTCTGCAGGGGAGAGCAGATACGCAGTATTTT. It yields the protein CASSLQGRADTQYF.

This chain connects TRBV18 to TRBJ2-6; possibly TRBD1 for D (5 bases). The CDR3 runs to 15 residues. From germline, CDR1 is KGHSH and CDR2 LQKENI. V lost 5 bases and J lost 0, with 8 bases in between. CDR3 sequence reads: CASSNTGSGANVLTF. The CDR3 coding sequence is TGTGCCAGCTCAAACACAGGCTCTGGGGCCAACGTCCTGACTTTC.

J is TRBJ2-1 and V is TRBV9; perhaps TRBD2 as D (5 bases). V lost 3 bases to trimming and J lost 10 bases, with 17 bases between them. Germline V gene data show CDR1 as SGDLS and CDR2 as YYNGEE. The CDR3 sequence is 14 residues long. The CDR3 sequence is CASSADLESGEQFF. CDR3 coding DNA: TGTGCCAGCAGCGCGGACCTGGAGAGCGGCGAGCAGTTCTTC.